This T cell receptor (beta chain) was found in a study of patients with pleural tuberculosis. TCRdb fed the reads into MiXCR, producing one record per CDR3 protein. This table holds about 50,000 distinct CDR3 sequences, less than 8% found once. This clonotype has only a few counts. This clonotype originated in a human donor with pleural tuberculosis.

In DNA, the CDR3 is TGCAGCGTTGGCAGGTGGGGGGAGACCCAGTACTTC. Protein product: CSVGRWGETQYF. The chain employs TRBV29-1 and TRBJ2-5; tentatively, D is TRBD1 or TRBD2 (5 bases each). From germline, CDR1 is SQVTM and CDR2 ANQGSEA. The germline V and J ends were trimmed by 4 bases and 5 bases, with 11 bases remaining between them. This CDR3 has 12 amino acids.